The 3 T cell receptor beta chains below were found in one sample sequenced in a study of siplizumab effects on memory and regulatory T cells. Using immunoSEQ multiplex PCR, the repertoire was profiled, and TCRdb retains in-frame clones only, with some absent. The table lists about 50,000 clones, 93% of them singletons. Sequenced: CD8+ T cells sorted from blood. These receptors originate from a human donor in good health.

V usage is TRBV27 and J usage is TRBJ1-4; D uncertain. Germline V lookup: CDR1 MNHEY, CDR2 SMNVEV (reference sequence). CDR3 length: 18 residues. Between the trimmed V and J ends, which lost 2 bases and 0 bases, there was a span of 16 bases. The CDR3 DNA follows: TGTGCCAGCAGTTTACGAGTCGGGCTCGGCCCAACTAATGAAAAACTGTTTTTT. As protein: CASSLRVGLGPTNEKLFF.

This chain uses TRBV6-1 with TRBJ2-7; D is undetermined. CDR3 length: 14 residues. Germline V gives CDR1 MNHNS, CDR2 SASEGT. Between the trimmed V and J ends, which lost 5 bases and 2 bases, there was a span of 13 bases. The CDR3 sequence: CASSPIVSTYEQYF. The CDR3 region has the DNA TGTGCCAGCAGTCCGATAGTTTCAACCTACGAGCAGTACTTC.

The rearrangement links TRBV4-1 to TRBJ2-1, with TRBD1 matching 7 bases. CDR1 is MGHRA and CDR2 is YSYEKL in the germline V gene. The CDR3 covers 16 residues. V was pared by 3 bases and J by 4 bases, with 9 bases of the junction left unmatched. The CDR3 loop reads CASSHRTGDLYNEQFF. CDR3 sequence (DNA): TGCGCCAGCAGCCATCGCACAGGGGATCTGTACAATGAGCAGTTCTTC.